Sequencing of this TCR beta chain was carried out in a study of OX40 agonist ivuxolimab in advanced cancers. The method was immunoSEQ multiplex PCR; TCRdb's version includes in-frame clones alone and lacks a portion of them. The sample records around 86,000 clones, over 75% being singletons. This clone occurred a few times. Antigen: not known. Study results and caveats: The antigens recognized by the expanded peripheral T cells, that is their antigen specificity, were not determined.

Here the sequenced sample was CD4+ or CD8+ T cells sorted from blood, taken in a trial of the OX40 agonist ivuxolimab. This sequence was found in an adult with an advanced solid tumor such as melanoma, head and neck, liver or kidney cancer.

CDR3 residues: CASLTKVNTEAFF. The CDR3, as DNA: TGTGCCAGCCTCACAAAGGTTAACACTGAAGCTTTCTTT. The chain joins TRBV2 to TRBJ1-1; D is unclear. Germline V CDR1 and CDR2: SNHLY, FYNNEI. There are 13 residues in the CDR3. V was trimmed by 8 bases and J by 2 bases, leaving 12 bases between them.